The clone carrying this T cell receptor beta chain was picked up a small number of times. Its antigen remains unidentified. The data are from a study of T cells after yellow fever vaccination. The study, taken as a whole, reports: Clonotypes found in both CD4 and CD8 compartments made up a small share.

Conversion of TCR transcripts into cDNA relied on 5'RACE template switching, which added a universal primer site and UMIs. A single record per CDR3 protein comes from TCRdb applying MiXCR to the 5' RACE reads. The sample holds a few hundred thousand distinct CDR3 sequences, 6.5% to 8.5% seen once. The sample here was CD4+ T cells sorted from PBMCs, taken 15 days after the yellow fever booster vaccination. The source of this sequence is a man under 40 who received the YFV17D yellow fever vaccine.

The CDR3 protein is CASSYSSPSGLPEKLFF. CDR3 sequence (DNA): TGTGCCAGCAGCTATTCCTCCCCCTCGGGGCTGCCCGAAAAACTGTTTTTT. This chain uses TRBV11-2 with TRBJ1-4; weak D call: TRBD1 (5 bases). V was clipped by 4 bases and J by 8 bases, with 23 bases between them. CDR1 and CDR2 from the germline V gene are SGHAT and FQNNGV. CDR3 length equals 17 residues. The full variable domain, its missing parts supplied by reference TRBV11-2 and TRBJ1-4, is EAGVAQSPRYKIIEKRQSVAFWCNPISGHATLYWYQQILGQGPKLLIQFQNNGVVDDSQLPKDRFSAERLKGVDSTLKIQPAKLEDSAVYLCASSYSSPSGLPEKLFFGSGTQLSVL.